This T cell receptor beta chain was retrieved from a study of shared clonotypes between healthy human individuals. Regarding the study as a whole: Non-shared clonotypes displayed generation probabilities falling below those of clonotypes present in all four donors. Exclusively blood specimens were collected; tissue repertoires likely differ.

This CDR3 region has 15 residues. Germline values: CDR1 ENHRY, CDR2 SYGVKD. V shed 1 base, J shed 7 bases, and the junction held 3 bases outside the gene matches. Remarks on this clone: The antigen is undetermined.

Sequenced by immunoSEQ multiplex PCR; TCRdb stores in-frame clones only, minus some. The profile shows about 610,000 clones, around 97% of them singletons. The TCR comes from a woman aged 25 to 39 in good health. This sequence joins TRBV10-3 and TRBJ2-1, with 11 nucleotides matching TRBD1. The sample consisted of naive CD4+ T cells sorted from blood. Described subset: CD45RA+ positively selected. Here the CDR3 DNA reads TGTGCCATCAGTGAGTTGGGACAGGGGGGGAATGAGCAGTTCTTC. This gives the protein CAISELGQGGNEQFF.